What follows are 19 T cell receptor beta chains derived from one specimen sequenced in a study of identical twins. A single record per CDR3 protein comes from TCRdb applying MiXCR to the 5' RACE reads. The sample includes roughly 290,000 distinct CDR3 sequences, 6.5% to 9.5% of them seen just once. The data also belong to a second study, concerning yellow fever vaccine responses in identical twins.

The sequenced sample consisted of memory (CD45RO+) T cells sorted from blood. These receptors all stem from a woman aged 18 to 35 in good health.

This CDR3 is CASSPQGGNEQFF. The CDR3 DNA follows: TGCGCCAGCAGCCCTCAGGGGGGAAATGAGCAGTTCTTC. The gene calls are TRBV5-1 and TRBJ2-1, with a possible D match to TRBD1 (7 bases). Germline CDR1 reads SGHRS; CDR2 reads YFSETQ. Trimming left V 4 bases short and J 7 bases short, with 12 bases between. The CDR3 is made up of 13 amino acids.

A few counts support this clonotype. DNA of the CDR3: TGTGCCACCAGTGTTCCTGGCGGGAGGGCAGATACGCAGTATTTT. As protein: CATSVPGGRADTQYF. This chain links TRBV24-1 with TRBJ2-3, with 9 bases that match TRBD2. The CDR3 is 15 amino acids. The V gene's germline CDR1 is KGHDR and CDR2 SFDVKD. V trimming: 5 bases; J trimming: 4 bases; junction bases outside the gene matches: 6.

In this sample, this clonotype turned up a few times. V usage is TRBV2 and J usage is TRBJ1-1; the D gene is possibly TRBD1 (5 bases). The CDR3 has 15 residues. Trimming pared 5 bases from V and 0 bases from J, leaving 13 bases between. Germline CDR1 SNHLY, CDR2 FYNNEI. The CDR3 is CASSRPGTVNTEAFF. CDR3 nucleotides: TGTGCCAGCAGTCGACCCGGGACGGTGAACACTGAAGCTTTCTTT.

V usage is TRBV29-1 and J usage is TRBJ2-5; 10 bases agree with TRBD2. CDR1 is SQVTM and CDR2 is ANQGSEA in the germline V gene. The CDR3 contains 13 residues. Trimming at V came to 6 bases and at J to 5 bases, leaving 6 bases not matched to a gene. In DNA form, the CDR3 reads TGCAGCGTCGCGGGACTAGCGCTGGAGACCCAGTACTTC. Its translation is CSVAGLALETQYF. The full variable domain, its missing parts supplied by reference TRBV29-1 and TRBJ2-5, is SAVISQKPSRDICQRGTSLTIQCQVDSQVTMMFWYRQQPGQSLTLIATANQGSEATYESGFVIDKFPISRPNLTFSTLTVSNMSPEDSSIYLCSVAGLALETQYFGPGTRLLVL.

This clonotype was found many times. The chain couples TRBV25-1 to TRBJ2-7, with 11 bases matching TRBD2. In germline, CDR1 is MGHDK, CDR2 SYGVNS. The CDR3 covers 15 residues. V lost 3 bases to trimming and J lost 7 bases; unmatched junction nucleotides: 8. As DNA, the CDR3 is TGTGCCAGCAGTGAGCGGCTAGCGGGAGGCGGGGAGCAGTACTTC. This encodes CASSERLAGGGEQYF.

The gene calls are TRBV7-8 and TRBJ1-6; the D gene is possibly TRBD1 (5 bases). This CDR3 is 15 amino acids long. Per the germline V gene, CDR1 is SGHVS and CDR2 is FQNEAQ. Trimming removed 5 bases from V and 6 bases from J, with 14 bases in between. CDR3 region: CASSLTGPGNSPLHF. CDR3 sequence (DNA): TGTGCCAGCAGCCTCACGGGACCGGGTAATTCACCCCTCCACTTT.

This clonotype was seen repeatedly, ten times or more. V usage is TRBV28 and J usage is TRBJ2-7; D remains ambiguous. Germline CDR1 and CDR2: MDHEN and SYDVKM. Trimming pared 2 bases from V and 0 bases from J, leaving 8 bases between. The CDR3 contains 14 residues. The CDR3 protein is CASSLHGVSYEQYF. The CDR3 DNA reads TGTGCCAGCAGTTTACACGGAGTCTCCTACGAGCAGTACTTC. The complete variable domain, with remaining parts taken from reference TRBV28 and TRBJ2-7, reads DVKVTQSSRYLVKRTGEKVFLECVQDMDHENMFWYRQDPGLGLRLIYFSYDVKMKEKGDIPEGYSVSREKKERFSLILESASTNQTSMYLCASSLHGVSYEQYFGPGTRLTVT.

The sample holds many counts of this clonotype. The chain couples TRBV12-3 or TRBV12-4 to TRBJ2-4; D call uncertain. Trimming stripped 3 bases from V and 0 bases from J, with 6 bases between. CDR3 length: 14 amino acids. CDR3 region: CASSFDLAKNIQYF. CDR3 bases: TGTGCCAGCAGTTTCGACCTAGCCAAAAACATTCAGTACTTC.

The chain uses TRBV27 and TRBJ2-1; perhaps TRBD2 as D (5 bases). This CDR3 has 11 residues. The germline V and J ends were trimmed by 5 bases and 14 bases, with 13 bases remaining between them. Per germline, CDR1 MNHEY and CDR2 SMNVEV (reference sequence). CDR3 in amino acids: CASSLGLAEFF. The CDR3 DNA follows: TGTGCCAGCAGTCTCGGACTCGCAGAGTTCTTC.

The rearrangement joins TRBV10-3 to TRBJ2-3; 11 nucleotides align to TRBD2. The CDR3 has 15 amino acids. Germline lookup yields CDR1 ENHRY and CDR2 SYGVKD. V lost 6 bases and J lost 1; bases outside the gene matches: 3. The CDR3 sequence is CAIRDSGGGTDTQYF. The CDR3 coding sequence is TGTGCCATCAGAGATAGCGGGGGGGGCACAGATACGCAGTATTTT.

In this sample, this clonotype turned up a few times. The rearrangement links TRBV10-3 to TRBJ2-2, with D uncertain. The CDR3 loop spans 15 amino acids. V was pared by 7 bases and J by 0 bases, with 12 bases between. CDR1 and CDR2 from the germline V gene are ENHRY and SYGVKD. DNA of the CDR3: TGTGCCATCAATGTAGAAAATACGAACACCGGGGAGCTGTTTTTT. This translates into CAINVENTNTGELFF.

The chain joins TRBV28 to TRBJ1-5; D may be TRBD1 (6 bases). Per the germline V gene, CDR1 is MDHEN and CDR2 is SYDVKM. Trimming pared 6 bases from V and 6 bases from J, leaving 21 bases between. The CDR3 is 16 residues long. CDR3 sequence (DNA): TGTGCCAGCAGAGGTCCGGACAGTTCAAACGGTCAGCCCCAGCATTTT. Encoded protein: CASRGPDSSNGQPQHF. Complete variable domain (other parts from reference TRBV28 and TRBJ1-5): DVKVTQSSRYLVKRTGEKVFLECVQDMDHENMFWYRQDPGLGLRLIYFSYDVKMKEKGDIPEGYSVSREKKERFSLILESASTNQTSMYLCASRGPDSSNGQPQHFGDGTRLSIL.

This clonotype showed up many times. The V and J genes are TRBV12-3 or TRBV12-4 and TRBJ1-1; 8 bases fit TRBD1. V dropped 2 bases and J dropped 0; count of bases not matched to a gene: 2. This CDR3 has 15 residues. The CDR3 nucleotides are TGTGCCAGCAGTTTACAGGGGGCGATGAACACTGAAGCTTTCTTT. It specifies CASSLQGAMNTEAFF.

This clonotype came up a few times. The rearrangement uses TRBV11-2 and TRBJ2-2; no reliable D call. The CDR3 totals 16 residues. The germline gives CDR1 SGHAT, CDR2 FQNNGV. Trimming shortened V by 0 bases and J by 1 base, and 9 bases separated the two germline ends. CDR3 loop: CASSLEWVVNTGELFF. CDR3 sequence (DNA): TGTGCCAGCAGCTTAGAATGGGTAGTGAACACCGGGGAGCTGTTTTTT.

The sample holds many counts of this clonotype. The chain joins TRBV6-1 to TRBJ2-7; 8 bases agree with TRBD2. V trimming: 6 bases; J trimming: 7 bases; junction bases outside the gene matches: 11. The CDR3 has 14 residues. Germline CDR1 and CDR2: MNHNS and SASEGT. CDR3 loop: CASSRGGRLGEQYF. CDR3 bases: TGTGCCAGCAGCCGGGGGGGCAGGCTTGGGGAGCAGTACTTC.

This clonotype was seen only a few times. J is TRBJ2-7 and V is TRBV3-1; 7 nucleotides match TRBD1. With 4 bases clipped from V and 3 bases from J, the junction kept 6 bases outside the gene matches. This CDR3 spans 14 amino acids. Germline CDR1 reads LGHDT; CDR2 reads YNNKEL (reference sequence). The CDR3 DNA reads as TGTGCCAGCAGCCCATGGACAGGCCGCTACGAGCAGTACTTC. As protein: CASSPWTGRYEQYF.

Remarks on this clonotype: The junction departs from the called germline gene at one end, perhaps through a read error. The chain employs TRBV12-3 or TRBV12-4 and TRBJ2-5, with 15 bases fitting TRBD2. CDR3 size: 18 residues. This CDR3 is CTSSRARTSGGAQETQYF. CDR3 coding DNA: TGTACCAGCAGTCGCGCGCGGACTAGCGGGGGGGCTCAAGAGACCCAGTACTTC.

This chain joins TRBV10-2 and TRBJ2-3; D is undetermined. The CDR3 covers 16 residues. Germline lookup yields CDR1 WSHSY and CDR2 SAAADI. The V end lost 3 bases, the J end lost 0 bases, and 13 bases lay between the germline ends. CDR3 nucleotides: TGCGCCAGCAGTGAAGTCAGGCTTACTAGCACAGATACGCAGTATTTT. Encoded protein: CASSEVRLTSTDTQYF.

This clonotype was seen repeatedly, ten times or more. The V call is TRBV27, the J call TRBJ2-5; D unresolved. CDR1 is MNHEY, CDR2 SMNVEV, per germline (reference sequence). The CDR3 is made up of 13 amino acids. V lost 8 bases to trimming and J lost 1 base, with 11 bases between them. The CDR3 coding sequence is TGTGCCAGCTCCTCAAGGCCCCAAGAGACCCAGTACTTC. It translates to CASSSRPQETQYF.